The 20 T cell receptor beta chains presented below share a single source sample, sequenced in a study of tumor-infiltrating lymphocytes in primary liver carcinoma. With approximately 500 ng total RNA as template and a constant-region primer, TCR beta cDNA was made. Three nested multiplex PCR rounds, a slightly modified ARM-PCR, produced the libraries for TCR beta. Forward primers for TRBV1-TRBV30 and a C-beta reverse primer served the first two PCR rounds, at roughly 10 cycles each. TCRdb processed the multiplex PCR reads anew with MiXCR; each CDR3 protein has one entry. The sample contains about 120,000 distinct CDR3 sequences, 55% to 70% of which appear only once. For each extraction, RNA and DNA were obtained together from roughly 20-30 mg of unsorted bulk tissue. The sequenced material came from tumor-adjacent normal liver tissue. The receptors were sampled from a woman between 55 and 75 years old with primary liver carcinoma and hepatitis B virus infection.

This chain connects TRBV29-1 to TRBJ1-1; 8 nucleotides align to TRBD1. The CDR3 consists of 15 residues. The germline CDR1 and CDR2 sequences are SQVTM and ANQGSEA. CDR3 region: CDVCQTGTGNTEAFF. The CDR3 DNA reads TGCGACGTTTGCCAAACCGGGACAGGGAACACTGAAGCTTTCTTT.

With respect to this clonotype: One junction end disagrees with the germline gene, perhaps due to a read error. This chain links TRBV28 with TRBJ1-1, with D possibly matching TRBD1 (6 bases). The CDR3 has 17 residues. CDR1 is MDHEN, CDR2 SYDVKM, per germline. The CDR3 sequence is CASSSRTDARWGTKAFF. CDR3 coding DNA: TGTGCAAGCAGTTCCCGGACAGATGCCAGGTGGGGCACTAAAGCTTTCTTT. Variable domain in full (rest from reference TRBV28 and TRBJ1-1): DVKVTQSSRYLVKRTGEKVFLECVQDMDHENMFWYRQDPGLGLRLIYFSYDVKMKEKGDIPEGYSVSREKKERFSLILESASTNQTSMYLCASSSRTDARWGTKAFFGQGTRLTVV.

In regard to this clonotype: A much larger clone differs from this one at a single base, so this may be a read error. The chain uses TRBV28 and TRBJ2-7, with TRBD2 as a possible D gene (5 bases). The CDR3 extends over 14 amino acids. Germline V lookup: CDR1 MDHEN, CDR2 SYDVKM. CDR3 DNA sequence: TGTGACAGCAGTTTCAGAGGAGGCCCCTACGAGCAGTACTTC. Protein: CDSSFRGGPYEQYF.

Details on this clonotype: Possible read error: a much larger clone is one base away. This likely comes from a read error, as the CDR3 has no conserved phenylalanine or tryptophan at its end. As DNA, the CDR3 is TGTGCCAGCAGCGGGATAGTAATCGGGGGGCCGGGGAACCTCAATGAGCAGTTCCTC. Protein: CASSGIVIGGPGNLNEQFL. V usage is TRBV5-6 and J usage is TRBJ2-1, with D possibly TRBD2 on 7 matching bases. CDR3 length: 19 residues. V shed 4 bases and J shed 6 bases, with 29 bases lying between them. The germline CDR1 and CDR2 sequences are SGHDT and YYEEEE.

Concerning this clonotype: One base away lies a much larger clone, so this may be a sequencing read error. CDR3 sequence (DNA): TGCGCCAGCAGCTTGGTAGGCGACTACAGTGAGCAGTTCTTC. Protein sequence: CASSLVGDYSEQFF. V gene TRBV5-1 combines with J gene TRBJ2-1; possible D gene TRBD2, 5 bases. Germline values: CDR1 SGHRS, CDR2 YFSETQ. The CDR3 runs to 14 residues.

The chain uses TRBV6-1 and TRBJ2-7; 7 positions agree with TRBD2. Germline V CDR1 and CDR2: MNHNS, SASEGT. The CDR3 sequence is 13 residues long. Unmatched junction bases numbered 7, after V lost 5 bases and J lost 6 bases. The CDR3 coding sequence is TGTGCCAGCAGTACAACTGGGACTACCGAGCAGTACTTC. Translation gives CASSTTGTTEQYF.

A remark on this clonotype: A much larger clonotype is one base distant, so this may be a read error. V and J are TRBV5-1 and TRBJ2-6; D ambiguous. Germline lookup yields CDR1 SGHRS and CDR2 YFSETQ. The length of the CDR3 is 15 residues. The CDR3 spells CASRQFLSGTNVLTF. CDR3 coding DNA: TGCGCCAGCAGGCAGTTTCTCTCTGGGACCAACGTCCTGACTTTC.

Regarding this clonotype: Likely a read error: the CDR3 ends without its conserved phenylalanine or tryptophan. V usage is TRBV28 and J usage is TRBJ2-3, with D possibly being TRBD1 (6 bases). V was cut by 2 bases and J by 9 bases, with 15 bases left in between. CDR3 length: 14 residues. In germline, CDR1 is MDHEN, CDR2 SYDVKM. The CDR3 nucleotides are TGTGCCAGCAGTTTAATCCCCTACAGGGAAACGCAGTATGTT. Amino acid sequence: CASSLIPYRETQYV.

This clonotype was counted only a few times. A read error may account for a junction end that differs from germline. The rearrangement links TRBV11-2 to TRBJ2-4, with D possibly being TRBD1 (6 bases). The CDR3 has 15 amino acids. CDR1 and CDR2 from the germline V gene are SGHAT and FQNNGV. CDR3 nucleotide sequence: TGTGCCAGTAGCCTCCTTACAGGGTCCAAAAACATTCAGCACTTC. Protein sequence: CASSLLTGSKNIQHF.

As for this clonotype: Mismatch with germline at one junction end may stem from a read error. The genes are TRBV5-1 and TRBJ2-7; D gene uncertain. The germline V gene encodes CDR1 SGHRS and CDR2 YFSETQ. This CDR3 spans 15 amino acids. CDR3 nucleotide sequence: TGCGCCAGCAGCATCACACAGCCTGGCTCCTACGAACAGTACTTC. Translation: CASSITQPGSYEQYF.

In the case of this clonotype: Mismatch with germline at one junction end may stem from a read error. This rearrangement joins TRBV14 to TRBJ2-1; weak D call: TRBD2 (6 bases). In germline, CDR1 is SGHDN, CDR2 FVKESK. The CDR3 covers 16 residues. The CDR3 bases are TGTGTCAGCAGCCAAGGTCGGGAGCGAACTCGCAAACCCCAGTTCTTC. Residues: CVSSQGRERTRKPQFF.

A single count supports this clonotype. This CDR3 fails to terminate in the conserved phenylalanine or tryptophan, so it likely reflects a read error. CDR3 in DNA: TGTGCCAGCAGCTTAAGGCACTGGATTGGAAAGACCCAGTACTAC. Its protein product is CASSLRHWIGKTQYY. The chain has TRBV11-2 and TRBJ2-5; D gene ambiguous. V was trimmed by 2 bases and J by 6 bases, leaving 16 bases between them. CDR3 length: 15 residues. The germline gives CDR1 SGHAT, CDR2 FQNNGV.

Comment on this clonotype: This may come from a read error, since a much larger clone is one base off. The chain joins TRBV5-1 to TRBJ2-5, with 9 bases aligning to TRBD1. V gave up 4 bases and J gave up 3 bases; unmatched junction bases: 7. CDR3 length equals 15 residues. The V gene's germline CDR1 is SGHRS and CDR2 YFSETQ. CDR3 DNA: TGCGCCAGCAGCGTGCAAGGGACAGGGAAAGAGACCCAGTACTTC. It translates to CASSVQGTGKETQYF.

As concerns this clonotype: A read error may explain this, as a much larger clone is one base away. The rearrangement uses TRBV5-8 and TRBJ1-5, with no clear D. CDR1 is SGHTS, CDR2 YDEGEE, per germline. This CDR3 has 12 residues. Trimming cost V 2 bases and J 7 bases, with 7 bases left between them. The CDR3 DNA follows: TGTGCCAGCAGCTTAGGTAAACAGCCCCAGCATTTT. This codes for CASSLGKQPQHF.

Points on this clonotype: This may stem from a read error, because a much larger clone lies one nucleotide away. The rearrangement links TRBV28 to TRBJ2-1; unclear D gene. The germline gives CDR1 MDHEN, CDR2 SYDVKM. The CDR3 contains 13 residues. The CDR3 spells CASSSTPSANALF. The CDR3 bases are TGTGCCAGCAGTTCTACCCCCTCCGCCAACGCGCTCTTC.

There are a few counts of this clonotype. V gene TRBV28 combines with J gene TRBJ2-2; D perhaps matches TRBD2 (5 bases). V gave up 1 base and J gave up 8 bases, with 17 bases separating them. There are 16 residues in the CDR3. Germline V lookup: CDR1 MDHEN, CDR2 SYDVKM. CDR3 DNA sequence: TGTGCCAGCAGTTTATCTAGCTTTGAGAGTGAGGGGGAGCTGTTTTTT. Translated, it gives CASSLSSFESEGELFF. Full variable domain (missing parts from reference TRBV28 and TRBJ2-2): DVKVTQSSRYLVKRTGEKVFLECVQDMDHENMFWYRQDPGLGLRLIYFSYDVKMKEKGDIPEGYSVSREKKERFSLILESASTNQTSMYLCASSLSSFESEGELFFGEGSRLTVL.

This clonotype was counted ten times or more. V usage is TRBV6-1 and J usage is TRBJ1-2; D gene unclear. The CDR3 is 13 residues long. The V end lost 2 bases, the J end lost 0 bases, and 4 bases lay between the germline ends. CDR1 is MNHNS and CDR2 is SASEGT in the germline V gene. CDR3 sequence reads: CASSEMPNYGYTF. The CDR3 DNA reads TGTGCCAGCAGTGAAATGCCTAACTATGGCTACACCTTC.

The chain carries TRBV7-3 and TRBJ2-2, with 8 positions matching TRBD1. The germline gives CDR1 SGHTA, CDR2 FQGTGA. The J segment lost 5 bases and the V segment lost 7 bases, leaving 18 bases of the junction unmatched. This CDR3 contains 18 residues. The CDR3 protein is CASNKRASGGLNTGELFF. DNA of the CDR3: TGTGCCAGCAACAAACGGGCCTCAGGGGGCTTAAATACCGGGGAGCTGTTTTTT.

A single count supports this clonotype. V gene TRBV18 combines with J gene TRBJ2-7; D tentatively fits TRBD1 or TRBD2 (5 bases each). Germline V gene data show CDR1 as KGHSH and CDR2 as LQKENI. V was trimmed by 2 bases and J by 2 bases, leaving 10 bases between them. CDR3 length: 14 residues. CDR3 sequence reads: CASSPEGIPYEQYF. The CDR3 bases are TGTGCCAGCTCACCAGAGGGGATTCCCTACGAGCAGTACTTC.

A single count supports this clonotype. DNA for the CDR3: TGCAGCGCCCGGGGCGGGAGAAATACCGGGGAGCTGTTTTTT. Translation: CSARGGRNTGELFF. This chain links TRBV29-1 with TRBJ2-2; 7 nucleotides line up with TRBD2. The V segment lost 7 bases and the J segment 5 bases; nucleotides outside the gene matches: 10. The CDR3 loop spans 14 amino acids. The V gene's germline CDR1 is SQVTM and CDR2 ANQGSEA.